This T cell receptor (beta chain) emerged from a study of blood T cell repertoires in COVID-19. In the study overall: In each case, the material was cDNA or gDNA derived from T cells, B-cell-depleted T cells, or PBMCs.

The cohort comprised adults aged about 18 to 89 years residing in 24 US areas. This clone was detected only once. Original data processing: Reference gene primer amplification yielded estimated nucleated cell counts. Some clones are missing from TCRdb's copy, which holds only in-frame ones; the method was immunoSEQ multiplex PCR. That table furnishes V, J and clone size, whereas the DNA furnished D and trimming. Of 250,000 or so clones listed, approximately 90% are singletons. The V end lost 4 bases, the J end lost 8 bases, and 25 bases lay between the germline ends. This CDR3 is 17 amino acids long. Germline-derived CDR1 and CDR2 are MNHEY and SMNVEV (reference sequence).

The sequencing input was PBMCs or T cells enriched from blood (not recorded which). This clonotype originated in a man aged 40-55 years who had recovered from COVID-19. The rearrangement uses TRBV27 and TRBJ2-3, with D perhaps TRBD1 (5 bases). The CDR3 region has the DNA TGTGCCAGCAGTTCACACCCCCAGGGTTCTGCCTCCGGTACGCAGTATTTT. This gives the protein CASSSHPQGSASGTQYF.